This T cell receptor (beta chain) was recorded in a study of T-cell reconstitution after alpha-beta-depleted transplantation in children. Study findings and constraints: The study reportedly traced alpha-beta T cells about two months after transplant to several hundred expanded graft clones.

Germline lookup yields CDR1 SGHRS and CDR2 YFSETQ. The ends were cut back, 3 bases at V and 4 bases at J, with 14 bases in the middle. There are 15 residues in the CDR3. Concerning this clonotype itself: Its specificity is unknown.

Preparation of the TCRbeta library used unique molecular identifiers. TCRdb reprocessed the PCR reads with MiXCR, giving one entry per CDR3 protein. The data contain a few hundred thousand distinct CDR3 sequences, approximately 23% of them singletons. The TCR was taken from a male patient aged 10-17 years who had a stem cell transplant for acute lymphoblastic leukemia, so the T cells may come from the graft donor. The rearrangement links TRBV5-1 to TRBJ2-1, with D perhaps TRBD2 (6 bases). This sample comprised PBMCs, mostly from graft donor cells, obtained 180 days after TCRalphabeta/CD19-depleted stem cell transplant. The DNA of the CDR3 is TGCGCCAGCAGCTCCTCTATTAGCGGATACAATGAGCAGTTCTTC. It encodes CASSSSISGYNEQFF.